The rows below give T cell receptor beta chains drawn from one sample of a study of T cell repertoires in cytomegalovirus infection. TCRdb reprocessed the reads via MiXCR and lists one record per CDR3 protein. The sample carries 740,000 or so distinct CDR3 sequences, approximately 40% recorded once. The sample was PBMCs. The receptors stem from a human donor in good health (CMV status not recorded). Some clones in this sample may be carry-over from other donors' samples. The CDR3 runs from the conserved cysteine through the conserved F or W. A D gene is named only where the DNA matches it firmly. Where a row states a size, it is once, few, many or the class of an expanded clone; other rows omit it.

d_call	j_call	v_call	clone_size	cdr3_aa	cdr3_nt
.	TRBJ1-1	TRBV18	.	CASSPRSRAIGNTEAFF	TGTGCCAGCTCACCCCGATCCAGGGCTATCGGAAACACTGAAGCTTTCTTT
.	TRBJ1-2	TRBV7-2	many	CASSRSWTELNYGYTF	TGTGCCAGCAGCCGTAGCTGGACGGAGCTAAACTATGGCTACACCTTC
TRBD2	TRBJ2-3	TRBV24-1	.	CATSDRGTSGPNTDTQYF	TGTGCCACCAGTGACCGCGGGACTAGCGGTCCGAACACAGATACGCAGTATTTT
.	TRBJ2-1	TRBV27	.	CARSFGGGNRLPEDNEQFF	TGTGCCCGCAGTTTCGGGGGCGGTAATAGGCTACCGGAGGACAATGAGCAGTTCTTC
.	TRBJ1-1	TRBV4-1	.	CASSRGPEAEAFF	TGCGCCAGCAGCCGAGGCCCAGAGGCTGAAGCTTTCTTT
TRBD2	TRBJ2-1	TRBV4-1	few	CASSQDPGSGRTVREQFF	TGCGCCAGCAGCCAAGATCCGGGTAGCGGGAGAACGGTTCGTGAGCAGTTCTTC
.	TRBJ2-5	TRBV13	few	CASSGQGKETQYF	TGTGCCAGCAGTGGGCAGGGGAAAGAGACCCAGTACTTC
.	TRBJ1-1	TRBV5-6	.	CASSRLIGRRRATEAFF	TGTGCCAGCAGCAGACTGATCGGCAGGCGGCGGGCCACTGAAGCTTTCTTT
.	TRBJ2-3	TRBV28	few	CASSSFLTTDTQYF	TGTGCCAGCAGTTCCTTTCTTACCACAGATACGCAGTATTTT
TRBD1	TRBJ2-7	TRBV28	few	CASSDVPGGDEQYF	TGTGCCAGCAGTGACGTCCCAGGGGGCGACGAGCAGTACTTC
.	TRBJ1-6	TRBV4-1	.	CASSQTPTERPIHF	TGCGCCAGCAGCCAAACTCCCACCGAGCGGCCGATCCACTTT
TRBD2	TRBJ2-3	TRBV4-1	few	CASSRLLAGDTDTQYF	TGCGCCAGCAGTCGCTTACTAGCGGGGGACACAGATACGCAGTATTTT
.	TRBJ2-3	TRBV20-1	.	CSVRLSTDTQYF	TGCAGTGTCAGGCTCAGCACAGATACGCAGTATTTT
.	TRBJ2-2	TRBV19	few	CASSPGRGLANTGELFF	TGTGCCAGTAGTCCAGGAAGGGGGTTGGCGAACACCGGGGAGCTGTTTTTT
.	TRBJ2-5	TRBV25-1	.	CASSEFMGRDARETQYF	TGTGCCAGCAGTGAATTTATGGGCAGGGACGCTCGAGAGACCCAGTACTTC
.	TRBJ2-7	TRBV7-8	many	CASSLSGGEQYF	TGTGCCAGCAGCCTTTCTGGGGGCGAGCAGTACTTC
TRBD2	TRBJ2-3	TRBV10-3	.	CAISESGSSQRGPSTDTQYF	TGTGCCATCAGTGAGTCTGGGTCCAGCCAGCGGGGACCTAGCACAGATACGCAGTATTTT
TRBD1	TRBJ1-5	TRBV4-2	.	CASSLRTGGAEQPQHF	TGTGCCAGCAGCCTGAGGACAGGGGGCGCGGAGCAGCCCCAGCATTTT